This T cell receptor (beta chain) was profiled in a study of T cell clones after liver transplantation. The wider study: As an antigen-independent comparator, third-party-reactive TCRbeta sequences came from pre-transplant mixed lymphocyte reactions. Until 12-24 months post-transplant, subjects got standard immunosuppression and no induction. Tolerance: complete withdrawal held at least one year, liver enzymes staying within twice normal. Study-wide results and limits: Compared with third party-reactive sequences, donor-reactive ones declined more, independent of withdrawal success.

Of note for this clone: Its antigen is not known.

Trimming cost V 5 bases and J 7 bases, with 9 bases left between them. The CDR3 has 12 residues. Germline V gene lookup returns CDR1 MNHEY and CDR2 SMNVEV (reference sequence). TCRdb's copy holds only in-frame clones and misses some; the assay was immunoSEQ multiplex PCR. The data hold tens of thousands of clones, with 60% to 80% observed a single time. The source is a human patient who received a liver transplant. The graft donor may have contributed some T cells. This sample comprised CD4+ T cells from blood, obtained at the 22-month timepoint. This chain links TRBV27 with TRBJ1-5; D perhaps matches TRBD1 (6 bases). The CDR3 bases are TGTGCCAGCAGTCTACAGGGACAGCCCCAGCATTTT. It encodes CASSLQGQPQHF.